A single sample is the source of the 8 T cell receptor beta chains below, sequenced in a study of CD4 T cells in relation to SARS-CoV-2 and coronaviruses. No antigens are known for them. The unexposed donors gave CD4+ T cells in about 2010-2019, prior to COVID-19. Isolation of CD4+ T cells took place after less than 13 days in culture. The table came from immunoSEQ multiplex PCR; TCRdb's copy has only in-frame clones and leaves some out. The sample includes some 16,000 clones, approximately 73% of them seen just once. The sequencing sample was made of CD4+ T cells from PBMCs, cultured in vitro. These receptor sequences come from a human donor in good health.

This clone is judged medium-sized (0.01 to 0.1%). The rearrangement joins TRBV6-5 to TRBJ2-1; 9 bases fit TRBD2. Germline assignment: CDR1 MNHEY and CDR2 SVGAGI. Trimming at V came to 6 bases and at J to 10 bases, leaving 10 bases not matched to a gene. The CDR3 is 14 residues long. The CDR3 is CASREVPTSGEQFF. The CDR3 coding sequence is TGTGCCAGCAGGGAGGTGCCGACTAGCGGAGAGCAGTTCTTC.

The CDR3 DNA follows: TGTGCCAGCAGTTACCAAGCGGGAGCCACTTGGGATGAGCAGTTCTTC. Residues: CASSYQAGATWDEQFF. The V call is TRBV6-5, the J call TRBJ2-1; TRBD2 matches 8 bases. V gave up 2 bases and J gave up 8 bases; unmatched junction bases: 11. The CDR3 consists of 16 residues. Per germline, CDR1 MNHEY and CDR2 SVGAGI.

This sequence joins TRBV14 and TRBJ2-1; a possible D gene is TRBD1 (6 bases). The CDR3 covers 13 residues. Trimming removed 6 bases from V and 10 bases from J, with 16 bases in between. In germline, CDR1 is SGHDN, CDR2 FVKESK. In nucleotides, the CDR3 is TGTGCCAGCAGTCTAAACCGGGACACCGAGCAGTTCTTC. This gives the protein CASSLNRDTEQFF.

The chain joins TRBV11-2 to TRBJ2-7; perhaps D is TRBD1 or TRBD2 (5 bases each). Germline-derived CDR1 and CDR2 are SGHAT and FQNNGV. The CDR3 spans 13 residues. V was cut by 2 bases and J by 6 bases, with 11 bases left in between. CDR3 bases: TGTGCCAGCAGCTTAACCGGGACCTTCGAGCAGTACTTC. Its translation is CASSLTGTFEQYF.

The chain carries TRBV11-2 and TRBJ2-1; a weak D match, TRBD2 (6 bases). Germline CDR1 reads SGHAT; CDR2 reads FQNNGV. The CDR3 consists of 14 residues. V lost 3 bases and J 6 bases, leaving 12 bases between the germline ends. The chain's CDR3 is CASSLEREFNEQFF. The CDR3 bases are TGTGCCAGCAGCTTGGAACGGGAGTTCAATGAGCAGTTCTTC.

The chain uses TRBV25-1 and TRBJ2-6; D may be TRBD1 (5 bases). The CDR3 runs 16 residues. Germline V lookup: CDR1 MGHDK, CDR2 SYGVNS. V was clipped by 2 bases and J by 2 bases, with 10 bases between them. The CDR3 DNA sequence: TGTGCCAGCAGTGAAGACCCAGGGACTGGGGCCAACGTCCTGACTTTC. It codes for CASSEDPGTGANVLTF. Looking up the rest from reference TRBV25-1 and TRBJ2-6 gives the full variable domain: EADIYQTPRYLVIGTGKKITLECSQTMGHDKMYWYQQDPGMELHLIHYSYGVNSTEKGDLSSESTVSRIRTEHFPLTLESARPSHTSQYLCASSEDPGTGANVLTFGAGSRLTVL.

The chain joins TRBV18 to TRBJ1-1; 7 bases agree with TRBD1. J gave up 4 bases and V 3 bases, and 2 bases lay outside the gene matches. The CDR3 has 13 amino acids. Germline CDR1 is KGHSH and CDR2 is LQKENI. The chain's CDR3 is CASSPRTGTEAFF. The CDR3 region has the DNA TGTGCCAGCTCACCCAGGACAGGCACTGAAGCTTTCTTT.

The chain is built from TRBV28 and TRBJ2-3; 10 bases line up with TRBD1. This CDR3 comprises 16 residues. Trimming removed 4 bases from V and 3 bases from J; junction bases left unmatched: 7. In germline, CDR1 is MDHEN, CDR2 SYDVKM. This CDR3 is CASSYRDRGMTDTQYF. CDR3 coding DNA: TGTGCCAGCAGTTACCGGGACAGGGGAATGACAGATACGCAGTATTTT.